Here is one TCR beta chain with its context. This sample is drawn from a study of T cell responses to AZD1222 COVID-19 vaccine. This table comes from immunoSEQ multiplex PCR, and its TCRdb copy is limited to in-frame clones, with some not included. The repertoire includes about 130,000 clones, approximately 93% of them detected once, and around 0.91% sits in the top ten. This CDR3 spans 15 amino acids. Germline values: CDR1 SGHVS, CDR2 FQNEAQ. Germline trimming cut 3 bases from V and 5 bases from J; bases unmatched to any gene: 6. The sequence came from an adult in good health. This chain links TRBV7-8 with TRBJ2-2, with 7 bases identical to TRBD1. The sample consisted of peripheral blood, taken on day 0 of AZD1222 vaccination. The CDR3 sequence is CASSLLTGPTGELFF. CDR3 DNA sequence: TGTGCCAGCAGCTTGCTGACAGGGCCTACCGGGGAGCTGTTTTTT.